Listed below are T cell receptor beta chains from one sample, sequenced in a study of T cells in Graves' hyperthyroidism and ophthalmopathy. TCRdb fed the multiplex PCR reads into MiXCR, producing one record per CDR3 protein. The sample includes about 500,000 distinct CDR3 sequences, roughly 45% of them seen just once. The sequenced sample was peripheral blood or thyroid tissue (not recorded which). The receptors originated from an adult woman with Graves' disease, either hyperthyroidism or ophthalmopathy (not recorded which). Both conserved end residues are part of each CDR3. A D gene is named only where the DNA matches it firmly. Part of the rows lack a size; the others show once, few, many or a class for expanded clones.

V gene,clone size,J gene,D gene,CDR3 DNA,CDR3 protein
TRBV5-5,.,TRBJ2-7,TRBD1,TGTGTCAGCAGCTTTTCGACAGGGCGCGAGCAGTACTTC,CVSSFSTGREQYF
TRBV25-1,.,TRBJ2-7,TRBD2,TGTGCCAGCAGTGAAGAAAGGGAGAGGGGTAGCGGGTCCTCCTACGAGCAGTACTTC,CASSEERERGSGSSYEQYF
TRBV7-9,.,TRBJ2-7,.,TGTGCCAGCAGCCCACTGGGGGAATACGAGCAGTACTTC,CASSPLGEYEQYF
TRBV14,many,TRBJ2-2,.,TGTGCCAGCAGCCAATCAGGGGAGGGCACCGGGGAGCTGTTTTTT,CASSQSGEGTGELFF
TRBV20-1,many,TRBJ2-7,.,TGCAGTGCTAGGCCTAGACTAGTAATCTACGAGCAGTACTTC,CSARPRLVIYEQYF
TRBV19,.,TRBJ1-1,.,TGTGCCAGTAACCTATACGGGCAGGTCCGGGAAGCTTTCTTT,CASNLYGQVREAFF
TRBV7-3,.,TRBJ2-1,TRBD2,TGTGCCAGCAGCTTAGGGGGGGATGAGCAGTTCTTC,CASSLGGDEQFF
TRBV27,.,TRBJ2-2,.,TGTGCCAGCACTGAAGACAGGAACACCGGGGAGCTGTTTTTT,CASTEDRNTGELFF
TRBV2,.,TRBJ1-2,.,TGTGCCAGCAGTGTTCGGGGGGCGGACTATGGCTACACCTTC,CASSVRGADYGYTF
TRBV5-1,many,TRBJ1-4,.,TGCGCCAGCAGCTTGGATACATCCGCAACTAATGAAAAACTGTTTTTT,CASSLDTSATNEKLFF
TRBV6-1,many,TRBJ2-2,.,TGTGCCAGCAGTGAAGCGGGAGTCCGGAACACCGGGGAGCTGTTTTTT,CASSEAGVRNTGELFF
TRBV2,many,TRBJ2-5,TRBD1,TGTGCCAGCAAGACAGGGAGACAAGAGACCCAGTACTTC,CASKTGRQETQYF
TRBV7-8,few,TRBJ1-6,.,TGTGCCAGCAGCTTAGTGGGGGAAGGTACTTCACCCCTCCACTTT,CASSLVGEGTSPLHF
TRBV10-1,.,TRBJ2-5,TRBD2,TGCGCCAGCAGTGAGAGCGGGAGAACCGAGACCCAGTACTTC,CASSESGRTETQYF
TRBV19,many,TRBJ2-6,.,TGTGCCAGTACCGCCCCGGGTTTGAGACAGGGAGGCTCTGGGGCCAACGTCCTGACTTTC,CASTAPGLRQGGSGANVLTF
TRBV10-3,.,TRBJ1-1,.,TGTGCCATGAGGGGAGGGAGCTTGAACACTGAAGCTTTCTTT,CAMRGGSLNTEAFF
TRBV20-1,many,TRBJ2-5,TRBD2,TGCAGTGCTAGCTCCGGGACTAGCGGGAGCCAAGAGACCCAGTACTTC,CSASSGTSGSQETQYF
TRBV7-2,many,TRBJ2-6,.,TGTGCCAGCACCCCGATGGAGGGGGCCAACGTCCTGACTTTC,CASTPMEGANVLTF
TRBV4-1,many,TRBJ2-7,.,TGCGCCAGCAGCCAATTAGTGGGGTACTCCTACGAGCAGTACTTC,CASSQLVGYSYEQYF
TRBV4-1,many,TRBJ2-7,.,TGCGCCAGCAGCCAAAGAATCGCGTCCTACGAGCAGTACTTC,CASSQRIASYEQYF
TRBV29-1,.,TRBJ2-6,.,TGCAGCGTTGATAGGACAGGGGCCAACGTCCTGACTTTC,CSVDRTGANVLTF
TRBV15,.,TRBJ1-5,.,TGTGCCACCAGCCCAGGGGCGCGCCAGCCCCAGCATTTT,CATSPGARQPQHF
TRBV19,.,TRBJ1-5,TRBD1,TGTGCCAGTAGAACGGGACAGGGGGCGAGGAAGCCCCAGCATTTT,CASRTGQGARKPQHF
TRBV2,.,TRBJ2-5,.,TGTGCCAGCAGTGAAGTTTTAGCGGAAGAGACCCAGTACTTC,CASSEVLAEETQYF
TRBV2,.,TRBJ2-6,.,TGTGCCAGCAGTCTGTGGGAGTGGACTGGGGCCAACGTCCTGACTTTC,CASSLWEWTGANVLTF
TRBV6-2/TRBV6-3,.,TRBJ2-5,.,TGTGCCAGCAGTACACGTTCTGGGACCCAGTACTTC,CASSTRSGTQYF
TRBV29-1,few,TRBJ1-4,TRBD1,TGCAGCGTTGAAATCAGGGGGAGTGAAAAACTGTTTTTT,CSVEIRGSEKLFF
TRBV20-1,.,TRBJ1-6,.,TGCAGTGCACACTCCTCATGGGTTTATAATTCACCCCTCCACTTT,CSAHSSWVYNSPLHF
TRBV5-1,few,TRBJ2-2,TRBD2,TGCGCCAGCAGCTTTAGCGGGTCGAACACCGGGGAGCTGTTTTTT,CASSFSGSNTGELFF
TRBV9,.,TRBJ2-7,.,TGTGCCAGCGTCGGGGCTGCGGCTGACGAGCAGTACTTC,CASVGAAADEQYF
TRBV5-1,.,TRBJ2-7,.,TGTGCCAGCAGCCAAGATGGCAGGGGCCGGATTTATGGGCAGTACTTC,CASSQDGRGRIYGQYF
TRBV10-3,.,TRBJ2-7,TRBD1,TGTGCCATCAGTGGTGACAGGGGAGGCGAGCAGTACTTC,CAISGDRGGEQYF
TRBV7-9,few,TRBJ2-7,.,TGTGCCAGCAGCCGCCCTAGTTCCTACGAGCAGTACTTC,CASSRPSSYEQYF
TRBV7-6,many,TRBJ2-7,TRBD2,TGTGCCAGCAGCTTAGGCGGACTAGCGGGGCACGAGCAGTACTTC,CASSLGGLAGHEQYF
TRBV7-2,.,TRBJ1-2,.,TGTGCCAGCAGCTTAGCAACGGGGGCGGATGGCTACACCTTC,CASSLATGADGYTF
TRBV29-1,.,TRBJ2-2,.,TGCAGCGCTAGGGGGACTACGGACACCGGGGAGCTGTTTTTT,CSARGTTDTGELFF
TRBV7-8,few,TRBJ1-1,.,TGTGCCAGCAGCTTATCGGGCGAAGAAGCTTTCTTT,CASSLSGEEAFF
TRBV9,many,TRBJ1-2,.,TGTGCCAGCACCCCCATGACCTTTAACTATGGCTACACCTTC,CASTPMTFNYGYTF
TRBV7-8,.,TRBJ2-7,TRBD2,TGTGCCAGCAGCTTAGACCGACTAGCGGGCAAGACCTACGAGCAGTACTTC,CASSLDRLAGKTYEQYF
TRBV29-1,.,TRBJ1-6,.,TGCAGCGTTTCGGGGGAATATAATTCACCCCTCCACTTT,CSVSGEYNSPLHF
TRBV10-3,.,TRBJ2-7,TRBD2,TGTGCCATCAGGGGACTAGCGGGAATCGAGCAGTACTTC,CAIRGLAGIEQYF
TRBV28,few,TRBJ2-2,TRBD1,TGTGCCAGCAGACTGGGACAGGGGGAGCTGTTTTTT,CASRLGQGELFF
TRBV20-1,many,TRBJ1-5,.,TGCAGTGCGCCGACAACCTTAAATCAGCCCCAGCATTTT,CSAPTTLNQPQHF
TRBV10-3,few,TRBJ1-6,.,TGTGCCATCAGTGACCGGGGAGGTTCACCCCTCCACTTT,CAISDRGGSPLHF
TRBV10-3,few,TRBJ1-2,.,TGTGCCATCAGTGTTAACAGGGTCTCCTATGGCTACACCTTC,CAISVNRVSYGYTF
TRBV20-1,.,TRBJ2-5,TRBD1,TGCAGTGCACGACAGGGAGATCGGGAGACCCAGTACTTC,CSARQGDRETQYF
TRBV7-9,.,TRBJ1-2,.,TGTGCCAGCAGTGCGAGGACAGAGACTTATGGCTACACCTTC,CASSARTETYGYTF
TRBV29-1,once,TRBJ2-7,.,TGCAGCGTTGTCGCAGGGGCATCCTACGAGCAGTACTTC,CSVVAGASYEQYF
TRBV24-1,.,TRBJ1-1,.,TGTGCCACCAGTGATTGGGACACCGAGGAGGCTTTCTTT,CATSDWDTEEAFF
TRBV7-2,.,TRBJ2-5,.,TGTGCCAGCAGCGGCATAGGAGAGACCCAGTACTTC,CASSGIGETQYF
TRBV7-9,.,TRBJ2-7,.,TGTGCCAGCAGCTTATCTGCTATCGGACAGTCCTACGAGCAGTACTTC,CASSLSAIGQSYEQYF
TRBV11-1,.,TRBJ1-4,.,TGTGCCAGCAGCTTAGCGGTGGCAGAGAAACTGTTTTTT,CASSLAVAEKLFF
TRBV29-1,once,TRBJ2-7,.,TGCAGCGTTTGGGGAGAGGGGAGGAACGAGCAGTACTTC,CSVWGEGRNEQYF